This T cell receptor (beta chain) emerged from a study of blood T cell repertoires in COVID-19. Study background: Some COVID-19 samples were acute and others convalescent; all came from the United States, Italy and Spain. Sample material is recorded as cDNA or gDNA derived from T cells, B-cell-depleted T cells, or PBMCs.

Adults between about 18 and 95 years of age took part from fewer than 30 US areas. Clinical history as reported by participants underpinned cohort assignment. Produced via immunoSEQ multiplex PCR; TCRdb's table is partial and in-frame only. The repertoire holds approximately 81,000 clones, with 80% to 90% as singletons. CDR3 size: 13 residues. V was cut by 1 base and J by 6 bases, with 9 bases left in between. From germline, CDR1 is SGHNT and CDR2 YENEEA. The sequence derives from a woman aged 50 to 60 with acute COVID-19. The chain is built from TRBV11-3 and TRBJ2-5; weak D call: TRBD2 (6 bases). The sample comprised PBMCs or T cells enriched from blood (not recorded which). CDR3 protein: CASSLGLGKTQYF. CDR3 bases: TGTGCCAGCAGCTTAGGACTAGGAAAGACCCAGTACTTC.